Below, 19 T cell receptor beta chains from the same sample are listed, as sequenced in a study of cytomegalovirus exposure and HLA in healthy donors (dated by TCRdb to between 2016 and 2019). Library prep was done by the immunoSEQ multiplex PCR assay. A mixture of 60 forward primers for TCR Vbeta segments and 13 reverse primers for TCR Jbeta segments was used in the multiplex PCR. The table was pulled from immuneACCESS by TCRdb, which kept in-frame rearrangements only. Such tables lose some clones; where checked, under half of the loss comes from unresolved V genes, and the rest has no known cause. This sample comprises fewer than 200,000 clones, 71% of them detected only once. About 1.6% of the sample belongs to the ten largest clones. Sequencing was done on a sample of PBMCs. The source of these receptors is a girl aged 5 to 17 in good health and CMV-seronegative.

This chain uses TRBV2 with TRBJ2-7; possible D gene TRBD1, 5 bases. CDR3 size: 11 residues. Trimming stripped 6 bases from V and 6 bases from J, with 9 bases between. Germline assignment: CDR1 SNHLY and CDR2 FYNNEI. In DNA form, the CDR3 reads TGTGCCAGCAGCCTGCAGGGCGAGCAGTACTTC. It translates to CASSLQGEQYF.

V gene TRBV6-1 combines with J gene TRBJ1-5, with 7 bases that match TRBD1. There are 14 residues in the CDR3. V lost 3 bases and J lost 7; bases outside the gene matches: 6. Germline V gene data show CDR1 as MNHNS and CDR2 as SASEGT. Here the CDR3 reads CASSDPTGAQPQHF. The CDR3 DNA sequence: TGTGCCAGCAGTGATCCTACAGGGGCCCAGCCCCAGCATTTT.

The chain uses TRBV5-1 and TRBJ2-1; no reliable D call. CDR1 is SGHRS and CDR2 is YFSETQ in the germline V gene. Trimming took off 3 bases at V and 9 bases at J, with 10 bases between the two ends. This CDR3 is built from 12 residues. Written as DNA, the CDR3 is TGCGCCAGCAGCTATAATATCGTTGAGCAGTTCTTC. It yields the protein CASSYNIVEQFF.

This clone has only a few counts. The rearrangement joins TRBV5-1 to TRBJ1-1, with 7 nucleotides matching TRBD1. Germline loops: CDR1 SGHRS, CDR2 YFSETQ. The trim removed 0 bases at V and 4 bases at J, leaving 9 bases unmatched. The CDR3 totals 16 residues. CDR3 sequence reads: CASSLVGRGSVTEAFF. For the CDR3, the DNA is TGCGCCAGCAGCTTGGTGGGCAGGGGGTCGGTCACTGAAGCTTTCTTT. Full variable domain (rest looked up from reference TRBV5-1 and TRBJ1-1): KAGVTQTPRYLIKTRGQQVTLSCSPISGHRSVSWYQQTPGQGLQFLFEYFSETQRNKGNFPGRFSGRQFSNSRSEMNVSTLELGDSALYLCASSLVGRGSVTEAFFGQGTRLTVV.

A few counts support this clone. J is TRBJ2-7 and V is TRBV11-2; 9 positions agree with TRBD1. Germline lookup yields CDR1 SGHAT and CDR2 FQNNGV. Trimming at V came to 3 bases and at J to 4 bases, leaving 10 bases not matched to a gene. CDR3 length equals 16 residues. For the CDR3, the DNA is TGTGCCAGCAGCTTGGTCCGGACAGGGGTCGTTTACGAGCAGTACTTC. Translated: CASSLVRTGVVYEQYF.

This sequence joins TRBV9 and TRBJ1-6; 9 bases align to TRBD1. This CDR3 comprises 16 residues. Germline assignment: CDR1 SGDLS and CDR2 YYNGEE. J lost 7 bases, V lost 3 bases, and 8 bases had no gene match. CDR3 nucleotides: TGTGCCAGCAGCGCGAGGACAGGGGAGGGGAATTCACCCCTCCACTTT. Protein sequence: CASSARTGEGNSPLHF.

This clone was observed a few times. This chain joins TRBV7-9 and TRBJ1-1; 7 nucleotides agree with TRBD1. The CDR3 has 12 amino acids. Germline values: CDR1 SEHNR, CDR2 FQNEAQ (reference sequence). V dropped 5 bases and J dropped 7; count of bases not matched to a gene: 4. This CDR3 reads CASSQTGNEAFF. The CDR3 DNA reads TGTGCCAGCAGCCAGACAGGGAATGAAGCTTTCTTT.

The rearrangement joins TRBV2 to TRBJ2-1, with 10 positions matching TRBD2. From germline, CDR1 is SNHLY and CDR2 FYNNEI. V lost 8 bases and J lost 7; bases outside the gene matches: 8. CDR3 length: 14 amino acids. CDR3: CASGSSGGGNEQFF. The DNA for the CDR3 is TGTGCCAGCGGATCTAGCGGGGGTGGAAATGAGCAGTTCTTC. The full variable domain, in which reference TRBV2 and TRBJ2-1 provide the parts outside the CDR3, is EPEVTQTPSHQVTQMGQEVILRCVPISNHLYFYWYRQILGQKVEFLVSFYNNEISEKSEIFDDQFSVERPDGSNFTLKIRSTKLEDSAMYFCASGSSGGGNEQFFGPGTRLTVL.

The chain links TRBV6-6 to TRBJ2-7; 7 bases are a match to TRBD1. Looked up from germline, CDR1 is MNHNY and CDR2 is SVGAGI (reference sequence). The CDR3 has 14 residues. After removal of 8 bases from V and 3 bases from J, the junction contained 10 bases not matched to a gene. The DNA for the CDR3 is TGTGCCAGCGCCTCCGGGACAGTTTTCTACGAGCAGTACTTC. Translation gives CASASGTVFYEQYF.

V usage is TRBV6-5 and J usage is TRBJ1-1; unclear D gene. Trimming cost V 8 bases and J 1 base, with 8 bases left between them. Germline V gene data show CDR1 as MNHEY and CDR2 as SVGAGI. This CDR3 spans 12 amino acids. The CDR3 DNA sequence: TGTGCCAGCCAGACTGCGAACACTGAAGCTTTCTTT. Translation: CASQTANTEAFF.

The CDR3: CASSVTSGGEQFF. In DNA, the CDR3 is TGCGCCAGCAGTGTAACTAGCGGGGGTGAGCAGTTCTTC. The V and J genes are TRBV10-1 and TRBJ2-1, with 11 bases fitting TRBD2. The V gene's germline CDR1 is WNHNN and CDR2 SYGVQD (reference sequence). The CDR3 consists of 13 residues. The V and J ends lost 4 bases and 9 bases, in that order; junction bases with no gene match: 2.

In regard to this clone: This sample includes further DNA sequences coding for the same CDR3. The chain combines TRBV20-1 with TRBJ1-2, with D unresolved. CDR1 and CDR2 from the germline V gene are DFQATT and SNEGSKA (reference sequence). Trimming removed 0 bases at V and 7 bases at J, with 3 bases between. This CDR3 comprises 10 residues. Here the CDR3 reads CSAREAGYTF. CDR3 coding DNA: TGCAGTGCTAGAGAGGCTGGCTACACCTTC.

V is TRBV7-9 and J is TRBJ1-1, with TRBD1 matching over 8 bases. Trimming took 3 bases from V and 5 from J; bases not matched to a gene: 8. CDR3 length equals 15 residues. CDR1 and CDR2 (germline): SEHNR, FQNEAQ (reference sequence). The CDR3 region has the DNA TGTGCCAGCAGCTTGGATGACAGGGGCCAGACTGAAGCTTTCTTT. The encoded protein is CASSLDDRGQTEAFF. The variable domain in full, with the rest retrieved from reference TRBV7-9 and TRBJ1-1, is DTGVSQNPRHKITKRGQNVTFRCDPISEHNRLYWYRQTLGQGPEFLTYFQNEAQLEKSRLLSDRFSAERPKGSFSTLEIQRTEQGDSAMYLCASSLDDRGQTEAFFGQGTRLTVV.

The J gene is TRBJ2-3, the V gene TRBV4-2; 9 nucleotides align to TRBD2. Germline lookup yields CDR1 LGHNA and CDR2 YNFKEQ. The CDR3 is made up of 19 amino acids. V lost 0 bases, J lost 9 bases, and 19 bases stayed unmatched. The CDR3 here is CASSQDPSGGGATILTQYF. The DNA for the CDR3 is TGTGCCAGCAGCCAAGATCCCTCGGGCGGGGGGGCCACAATCCTCACGCAGTATTTT.

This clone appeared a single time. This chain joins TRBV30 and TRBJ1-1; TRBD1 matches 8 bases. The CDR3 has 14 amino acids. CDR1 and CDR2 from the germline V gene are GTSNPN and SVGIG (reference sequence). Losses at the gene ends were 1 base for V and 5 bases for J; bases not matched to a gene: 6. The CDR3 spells CAWSALQGGTEAFF. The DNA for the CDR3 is TGTGCCTGGAGTGCCCTACAGGGGGGGACTGAAGCTTTCTTT.

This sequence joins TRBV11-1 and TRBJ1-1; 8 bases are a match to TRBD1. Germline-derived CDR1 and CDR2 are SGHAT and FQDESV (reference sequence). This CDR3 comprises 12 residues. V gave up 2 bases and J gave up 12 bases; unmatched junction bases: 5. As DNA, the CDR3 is TGTGCCAGCAGCTTACCGGACAGGGAGTCTTTCTTT. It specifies CASSLPDRESFF.

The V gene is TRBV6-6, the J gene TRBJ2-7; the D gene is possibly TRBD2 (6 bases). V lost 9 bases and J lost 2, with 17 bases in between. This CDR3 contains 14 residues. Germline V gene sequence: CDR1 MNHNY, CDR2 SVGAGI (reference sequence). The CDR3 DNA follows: TGTGCCAGTCATGCTGGTCGGGGGACCTACGAGCAGTACTTC. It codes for CASHAGRGTYEQYF.

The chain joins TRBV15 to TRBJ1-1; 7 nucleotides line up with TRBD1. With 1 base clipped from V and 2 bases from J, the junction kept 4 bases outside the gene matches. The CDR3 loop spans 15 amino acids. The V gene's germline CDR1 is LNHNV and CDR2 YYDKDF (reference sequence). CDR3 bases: TGTGCCACCAGCAGAGTCGAGGGGGCCAACACTGAAGCTTTCTTT. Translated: CATSRVEGANTEAFF.

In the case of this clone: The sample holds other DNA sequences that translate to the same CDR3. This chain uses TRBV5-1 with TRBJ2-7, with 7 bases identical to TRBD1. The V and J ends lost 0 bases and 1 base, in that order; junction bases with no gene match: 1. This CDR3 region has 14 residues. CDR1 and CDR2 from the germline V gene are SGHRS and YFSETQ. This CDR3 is CASSLARGSYEQYF. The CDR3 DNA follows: TGCGCCAGCAGCTTGGCCAGGGGGTCCTACGAGCAGTACTTC.